A selection of T cell receptor beta chains follows, all from one sample in a study of identical twins. TCRdb fed the 5' RACE reads into MiXCR, producing one record per CDR3 protein. The table records 510,000 or so distinct CDR3 sequences, roughly 15% of them present only once. These same data were also listed under a study on yellow fever vaccine responses in identical twins.

The sequenced sample consisted of CD4+ T cells sorted from blood. The source of these receptors is a woman aged 18-30 years in good health. Each CDR3 is given with its conserved first and last residue. The D gene is left open where the match is weak. Clone size is not always given. Where it is, it says once, few, many or a class for expanded clones.

CSAARAGDSYNEQFF	TGCAGTGCCGCGAGAGCGGGGGACTCCTACAATGAGCAGTTCTTC	TRBJ2-1	TRBV20-1	few	TRBD2
CASSSQAKRDTGELFF	TGTGCCAGCAGCTCACAGGCGAAAAGGGACACCGGGGAGCTGTTTTTT	TRBJ2-2	TRBV3-1	NA	NA
CAGGGGHGELFF	TGTGCCGGGGGTGGGGGGCACGGGGAGCTGTTTTTT	TRBJ2-2	TRBV25-1	NA	NA
CASSSRAETQYF	TGTGCCAGCAGTTCAAGGGCAGAGACCCAGTACTTC	TRBJ2-5	TRBV12-3/TRBV12-4	few	NA
CASSQRGTTRYNEQFF	TGTGCCAGCAGCCAGAGGGGGACTACCAGATACAATGAGCAGTTCTTC	TRBJ2-1	TRBV3-1	few	NA
CASRTTGSTEAFF	TGTGCCAGCAGGACGACAGGGAGCACTGAAGCTTTCTTT	TRBJ1-1	TRBV28	NA	TRBD1
CSATGLPSSYEQYF	TGCAGTGCTACAGGACTCCCGAGCTCCTACGAGCAGTACTTC	TRBJ2-7	TRBV20-1	NA	NA
CASSLRVTAGGSTDTQYF	TGTGCCAGCAGCTTGCGCGTCACGGCGGGAGGAAGCACAGATACGCAGTATTTT	TRBJ2-3	TRBV7-3	NA	TRBD2
CATSRGLVTDEQFF	TGTGCCACCAGCAGAGGACTAGTCACCGATGAGCAGTTCTTC	TRBJ2-1	TRBV15	few	NA
CSARRTGGTEAFF	TGCAGTGCTAGACGGACAGGGGGAACTGAAGCTTTCTTT	TRBJ1-1	TRBV20-1	NA	TRBD1
CASGPDFTDTQYF	TGTGCTAGTGGTCCCGACTTCACAGATACGCAGTATTTT	TRBJ2-3	TRBV12-5	NA	NA
CAATWGGNTGELFF	TGTGCCGCAACCTGGGGGGGGAACACCGGGGAGCTGTTTTTT	TRBJ2-2	TRBV28	few	TRBD2
CAISDGTGTYGYTF	TGTGCCATCAGTGATGGGACAGGGACCTATGGCTACACCTTC	TRBJ1-2	TRBV10-3	NA	TRBD1
CASSVGPSGSEETQYF	TGTGCCAGCAGCGTAGGACCCAGCGGGAGTGAGGAGACCCAGTACTTC	TRBJ2-5	TRBV9	few	TRBD2
CATSRERGLAGSNEQFF	TGTGCCACCAGCAGAGAACGCGGACTAGCGGGGAGTAATGAGCAGTTCTTC	TRBJ2-1	TRBV15	NA	TRBD2
CASSLSSDNYNEQFF	TGTGCCAGCAGTTTATCATCGGACAATTACAATGAGCAGTTCTTC	TRBJ2-1	TRBV28	few	NA
CASSLLAPGETQYF	TGTGCCAGCAGTTTACTAGCGCCAGGGGAGACCCAGTACTTC	TRBJ2-5	TRBV28	many	NA
CASSSRTAMNTEAFF	TGTGCCAGCAGTTCTAGGACAGCGATGAACACTGAAGCTTTCTTT	TRBJ1-1	TRBV2	few	NA
CSATGGAPYEQYF	TGCAGCGCGACAGGGGGAGCCCCCTACGAGCAGTACTTC	TRBJ2-7	TRBV29-1	NA	TRBD1
CAISPGPGRNNEQFF	TGTGCCATCAGCCCTGGACCGGGACGAAACAATGAGCAGTTCTTC	TRBJ2-1	TRBV10-3	many	NA
CSARVGLAGGLPADTQYF	TGCAGTGCTAGAGTCGGACTAGCGGGGGGGCTCCCGGCAGATACGCAGTATTTT	TRBJ2-3	TRBV20-1	NA	TRBD2
CASSDANPPYEQYF	TGTGCCAGCTCGGACGCCAACCCCCCCTACGAGCAGTACTTC	TRBJ2-7	TRBV28	NA	NA
CASSPVENSHYEQYF	TGCGCCAGCAGCCCCGTGGAGAACAGCCACTACGAGCAGTACTTC	TRBJ2-7	TRBV5-1	many	NA
CASSPYPDRNNEQFF	TGTGCCAGCAGCCCATATCCGGACAGAAACAATGAGCAGTTCTTC	TRBJ2-1	TRBV7-6	few	NA
CATSQGRETQYF	TGTGCCACCAGTCAGGGGCGTGAGACCCAGTACTTC	TRBJ2-5	TRBV24-1	NA	NA
CASSQDRPYGYTF	TGTGCCAGCAGCCAAGACAGGCCCTATGGCTACACCTTC	TRBJ1-2	TRBV12-3/TRBV12-4	few	NA
CASSLLAGGPDEQFF	TGTGCCAGCAGCTTGCTTGCGGGAGGGCCCGATGAGCAGTTCTTC	TRBJ2-1	TRBV7-2	many	TRBD2
CASSFNARVPTDTQYF	TGTGCCAGCAGTTTTAATGCCAGGGTCCCCACAGATACGCAGTATTTT	TRBJ2-3	TRBV12-3/TRBV12-4	NA	NA
CASSVEVASPLHF	TGCGCCAGCAGTGTTGAGGTTGCTTCACCCCTCCACTTT	TRBJ1-6	TRBV10-2	NA	NA
CASSLEVTGGELFF	TGTGCCAGCAGTTTGGAAGTAACCGGCGGGGAGCTGTTTTTT	TRBJ2-2	TRBV12-3/TRBV12-4	NA	NA
CSARDSGTSVNEQFF	TGCAGTGCTAGAGACTCGGGGACTAGCGTCAATGAGCAGTTCTTC	TRBJ2-1	TRBV20-1	few	TRBD2
CSAAGAKEKSTDTQYF	TGCAGTGCTGCTGGGGCAAAAGAGAAAAGCACAGATACGCAGTATTTT	TRBJ2-3	TRBV20-1	NA	NA
CASLLGGQTTDTQYF	TGTGCCAGCCTTTTGGGGGGACAGACCACAGATACGCAGTATTTT	TRBJ2-3	TRBV28	few	NA
CASSYGGNVDTEAFF	TGTGCCAGCAGTTACGGGGGGAATGTGGACACTGAAGCTTTCTTT	TRBJ1-1	TRBV6-5	few	NA
CASSLRLWGGDRTDTQYF	TGTGCCAGCTCCCTCCGGCTCTGGGGGGGCGACCGCACAGATACGCAGTATTTT	TRBJ2-3	TRBV18	NA	NA
CASSFGPQGQPQHF	TGTGCCAGCAGTTTCGGGCCACAGGGCCAGCCCCAGCATTTT	TRBJ1-5	TRBV12-3/TRBV12-4	NA	NA
CASRPSRTANYGYTF	TGTGCCAGCAGACCCTCCCGGACAGCTAACTATGGCTACACCTTC	TRBJ1-2	TRBV7-2	NA	NA
CASSHGVQRGQEVYALSYNEQFF	TGCGCCAGCAGCCATGGGGTCCAGAGGGGACAGGAGGTTTATGCCCTCTCCTACAATGAGCAGTTCTTC	TRBJ2-1	TRBV4-3	NA	TRBD1
CASSQDGPTGLYTEAFF	TGCGCCAGCAGCCAAGATGGGCCAACAGGGCTGTACACTGAAGCTTTCTTT	TRBJ1-1	TRBV4-1	few	NA
CASKMTGLPTEAFF	TGTGCCAGCAAAATGACAGGGCTGCCCACTGAAGCTTTCTTT	TRBJ1-1	TRBV12-3/TRBV12-4	few	TRBD1
CASSPNSNQPQHF	TGTGCCAGCAGTCCCAACAGCAATCAGCCCCAGCATTTT	TRBJ1-5	TRBV12-3/TRBV12-4	many	NA
CASSLADGEAFF	TGCGCCAGCAGCTTGGCCGACGGTGAAGCTTTCTTT	TRBJ1-1	TRBV5-1	NA	NA
CSAPLGDTQYF	TGCAGTGCCCCTTTGGGGGATACGCAGTATTTT	TRBJ2-3	TRBV20-1	few	NA
CASSLRPSGSEKLFF	TGCGCCAGCAGCCTCCGGCCCTCAGGAAGCGAAAAACTGTTTTTT	TRBJ1-4	TRBV5-1	few	NA
CASSPPGQGAKTQYF	TGTGCCAGCTCACCACCGGGACAGGGGGCGAAGACCCAGTACTTC	TRBJ2-5	TRBV18	few	TRBD1
CASIAGTRQNNEQFF	TGCGCCAGCATAGCCGGGACTAGACAAAACAATGAGCAGTTCTTC	TRBJ2-1	TRBV5-1	few	TRBD2
CASSHPGGGVEQFF	TGCGCCAGCAGCCACCCCGGAGGAGGGGTTGAGCAGTTCTTC	TRBJ2-1	TRBV4-1	few	NA
CASSLGGTANTGELFF	TGCGCCAGCAGCTTGGGGGGGACAGCCAACACCGGGGAGCTGTTTTTT	TRBJ2-2	TRBV5-1	NA	TRBD1
CSAHDRGTSPLHF	TGCAGTGCCCACGACAGGGGGACTTCACCCCTCCACTTT	TRBJ1-6	TRBV20-1	many	TRBD1
CSVEVHARFGETQYF	TGCAGCGTTGAGGTACATGCGAGATTTGGAGAGACCCAGTACTTC	TRBJ2-5	TRBV29-1	many	NA
CSVGRTGVDEFF	TGCAGCGTTGGACGGACAGGGGTGGATGAGTTCTTC	TRBJ2-1	TRBV29-1	few	TRBD1
CATSGPGVWGVGLEVYNEQFF	TGTGCCACCAGTGGCCCAGGGGTTTGGGGTGTGGGCCTGGAGGTTTACAATGAGCAGTTCTTC	TRBJ2-1	TRBV24-1	once	NA
CASVLGTSGEQFF	TGTGCCAGCGTACTAGGGACTAGCGGGGAGCAGTTCTTC	TRBJ2-1	TRBV2	few	TRBD2
CASSPGGNGYEQYF	TGTGCCAGCAGCCCCGGGGGAAATGGGTACGAGCAGTACTTC	TRBJ2-7	TRBV7-3	few	NA
CSARFPGQRMNTEAFF	TGCAGTGCTAGGTTCCCGGGACAGAGAATGAACACTGAAGCTTTCTTT	TRBJ1-1	TRBV20-1	few	TRBD1
CASSYSFTEPYVLTF	TGTGCCAGCAGTTACTCGTTTACAGAACCTTACGTCCTGACTTTC	TRBJ2-6	TRBV6-5	few	NA
CASSQPRTGKWKNYGYTF	TGTGCCAGCAGCCAACCCAGGACAGGGAAGTGGAAGAACTATGGCTACACCTTC	TRBJ1-2	TRBV3-1	few	TRBD1
CASSLVLAGGLIYNEQFF	TGTGCCAGCAGCTTAGTTTTAGCGGGGGGGCTTATCTACAATGAGCAGTTCTTC	TRBJ2-1	TRBV11-2	NA	TRBD2
CASSADGLQETQYF	TGCGCCAGCAGCGCCGACGGACTACAAGAGACCCAGTACTTC	TRBJ2-5	TRBV5-1	many	NA
CASSLGRRLTDTQYF	TGCGCCAGCAGCTTGGGGAGGAGACTCACAGATACGCAGTATTTT	TRBJ2-3	TRBV5-1	NA	NA